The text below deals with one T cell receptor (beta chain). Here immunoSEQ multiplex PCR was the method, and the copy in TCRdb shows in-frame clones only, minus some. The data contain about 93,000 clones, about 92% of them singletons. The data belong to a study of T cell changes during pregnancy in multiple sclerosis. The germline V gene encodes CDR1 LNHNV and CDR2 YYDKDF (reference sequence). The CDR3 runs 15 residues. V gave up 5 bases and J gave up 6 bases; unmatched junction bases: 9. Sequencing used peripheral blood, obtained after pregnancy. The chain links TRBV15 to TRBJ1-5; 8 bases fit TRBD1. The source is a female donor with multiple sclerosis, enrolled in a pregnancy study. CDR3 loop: CATSLMRDRGQPQHF. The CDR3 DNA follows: TGTGCCACCAGCCTAATGCGAGACAGGGGTCAGCCCCAGCATTTT.